These T cell receptor beta chains were read from a single sample in a study of cytomegalovirus exposure and HLA in healthy donors. Sequencing used immunoSEQ multiplex PCR; TCRdb keeps in-frame clones, though not all of them. There are around 75,000 clones in the sample, with 1.3% to 1.5% held by the top ten. Source material: PBMCs. These receptors all stem from a woman aged 60-70 years in good health and CMV-seronegative. Both conserved end residues are part of each CDR3. D genes are given only for firm matches.

TRBV7-8	TRBJ1-2	NA	TGTGCCAGCAGCTTAGTCCCAGGCTATGGCTACACCTTC	CASSLVPGYGYTF
TRBV28	TRBJ2-7	TRBD1	TGTGCCAGCAGTAAAACCCCGGGACAGGGGGAGCACGAGCAGTACTTC	CASSKTPGQGEHEQYF
TRBV9	TRBJ1-2	NA	TGTGCCAGCAGTCTGGACAGCAACTATGGCTACACCTTC	CASSLDSNYGYTF
TRBV5-8	TRBJ2-7	NA	TGTGCCAGCAGCACAGGCCCAATGAGGCCTAGCTCCTACGAGCAGTACTTC	CASSTGPMRPSSYEQYF
TRBV5-8	TRBJ1-1	TRBD1	TGTGCCAGCAGCGCAGTACAGGGGGGCACTGAAGCTTTCTTT	CASSAVQGGTEAFF
TRBV6-1	TRBJ2-3	TRBD1	TGTGCCGGGAGGACAGGGGCGAATACAGATACGCAGTATTTT	CAGRTGANTDTQYF
TRBV28	TRBJ2-2	TRBD2	TGTGCCAGCAGCCCAGCGGGGCTGAACACCGGGGAGCTGTTTTTT	CASSPAGLNTGELFF
TRBV6-5	TRBJ1-5	TRBD1	TGTGCCAGCAGTCCACAGGGGGCATCTCAGCCCCAGCATTTT	CASSPQGASQPQHF
TRBV11-3	TRBJ1-5	NA	TGTGCCAGCAGCTTTTTTATGGGCCGACAGCCCCAGCATTTT	CASSFFMGRQPQHF
TRBV28	TRBJ1-4	NA	TGTGCCAGCAGTTCCAGGGCAACTAATGAAAAACTGTTTTTT	CASSSRATNEKLFF
TRBV9	TRBJ2-7	NA	TGTGCCAGCAGCCAGTCAGGACTGGGCTACGAGCAGTACTTC	CASSQSGLGYEQYF
TRBV11-3	TRBJ2-1	NA	TGTGCCAGCAGCTTACTGGGACTCAGTGAGCAGTTCTTC	CASSLLGLSEQFF
TRBV28	TRBJ2-1	TRBD2	TGTGCCAGCAGTCTAGCGGGAGGGTTCCACAATGAGCAGTTCTTC	CASSLAGGFHNEQFF
TRBV2	TRBJ2-1	TRBD2	TGTGCCAGCAAGCGGGAGCTCGATGAGCAGTTCTTC	CASKRELDEQFF
TRBV28	TRBJ1-1	NA	TGTGCCAGCCGAAGACCCCGGGGGAACACTGAAGCTTTCTTT	CASRRPRGNTEAFF
TRBV15	TRBJ2-1	NA	TGTGCCACCAGCAGAGATTATATCTACAATGAGCAGTTCTTC	CATSRDYIYNEQFF
TRBV15	TRBJ1-5	TRBD1	TGTGCCACCAGCAGAGATAAGCTGGGGACAGGCGGCAATCAGCCCCAGCATTTT	CATSRDKLGTGGNQPQHF
TRBV10-3	TRBJ2-1	TRBD1	TGTGCCATCAGTGGCGACAGGGGTGAACCCAATGAGCAGTTCTTC	CAISGDRGEPNEQFF
TRBV5-4	TRBJ2-1	TRBD1	TGTGCCAGCAGCCGCAATACGGGACAGGGGTTAAGGGAGCAGTTCTTC	CASSRNTGQGLREQFF
TRBV2	TRBJ2-7	NA	TGTGCCAGCAGGGGGACTTTAAGCTCCTACGAGCAGTACTTC	CASRGTLSSYEQYF
TRBV11-3	TRBJ2-2	NA	TGTGCCAGCAGCTTTGACGGGACCGGGGAGCTGTTTTTT	CASSFDGTGELFF
TRBV6-1	TRBJ2-5	NA	TGTGCCAGCACCCCGACAGTTGGGACCCAGTACTTC	CASTPTVGTQYF
TRBV18	TRBJ2-3	TRBD2	TGTGCCAGCTCTCCTCCGGGACTAGCTAGGGCAGATACGCAGTATTTT	CASSPPGLARADTQYF
TRBV27	TRBJ2-1	NA	TGTGCCAGCAGCTTCTACAATGAGCAGTTCTTC	CASSFYNEQFF
TRBV7-2	TRBJ2-1	TRBD2	TGTGCCAGCAGCTTAGATTCATCGGTCGGGGGGGGGTTCTTC	CASSLDSSVGGGFF
TRBV6-4	TRBJ1-3	TRBD1	TGTGCCAGCAGTGAGACAGGGGGAATAAACACCATATATTTT	CASSETGGINTIYF
TRBV28	TRBJ1-2	NA	TGTGCCAGCAGTTCGGTCCCAACCCGGGGTGGCTACACCTTC	CASSSVPTRGGYTF
TRBV19	TRBJ2-3	TRBD1	TGTGCCAGTAGGCGGGACCCAAACAGGGGGGAACCCACAGATACGCAGTATTTT	CASRRDPNRGEPTDTQYF
TRBV6-1	TRBJ1-2	NA	TGTGCCAGCAGCCGGACTAGCGGGATTGACCCTGGCTACACCTTC	CASSRTSGIDPGYTF
TRBV7-2	TRBJ2-1	NA	TGTGCCAGCAGCTTAGAGGCGGGACCCAACAATGAGCAGTTCTTC	CASSLEAGPNNEQFF
TRBV19	TRBJ2-3	TRBD1	TGTGCCAGTAGTAGGGACAGGGGACATACGCAGTATTTT	CASSRDRGHTQYF
TRBV6-5	TRBJ2-7	TRBD1	TGTGCCAGCAGTTGGGACAGGGGCCTCTACGAGCAGTACTTC	CASSWDRGLYEQYF
TRBV6-4	TRBJ2-7	TRBD2	TGTGCCAGTGCGAGGGTAAGCGGGAGTTACGAGCAGTACTTC	CASARVSGSYEQYF
TRBV28	TRBJ2-7	NA	TGTGCCAGCAGTGGAAACCCGGGACAAGGGGCCTACGAGCAGTACTTC	CASSGNPGQGAYEQYF
TRBV4-3	TRBJ1-2	TRBD1	TGCGCCAGCAGCCCAACCGGGACAGGGGATGGCTACACCTTC	CASSPTGTGDGYTF
TRBV6-5	TRBJ1-1	TRBD1	TGTGCCAGCAGTTCGGGACAGCGTGAAGCTTTCTTT	CASSSGQREAFF
TRBV28	TRBJ1-2	NA	TGTGCCAGCAGTCAACCTACCCCCGGTAACTATGGCTACACCTTC	CASSQPTPGNYGYTF
TRBV7-3	TRBJ2-1	NA	TGTGCCAGCAGCTCCGGACTACTTAATGAGCAGTTCTTC	CASSSGLLNEQFF
TRBV27	TRBJ1-5	NA	TGTGCCAGCGGCGGGTTAAGCAATCAGCCCCAGCATTTT	CASGGLSNQPQHF
TRBV2	TRBJ2-7	TRBD2	TGTGCCAGCAGCAGGAGAGCCCCGGGACTAGCGGCCGAGCAGTACTTC	CASSRRAPGLAAEQYF
TRBV5-1	TRBJ2-7	TRBD2	TGCGCCAGCAGCCCAACCGGGACTAGCGGGAACTACGAGCAGTACTTC	CASSPTGTSGNYEQYF
TRBV11-2	TRBJ2-7	TRBD1	TGTGCCAGCAGCTTGATTACTGGGACAGGGGCGGGGGAGCAGTACTTC	CASSLITGTGAGEQYF
TRBV10-3	TRBJ1-5	NA	TGTGCCATCAGTGCCGAGGGGGACCAGCCCCAGCATTTT	CAISAEGDQPQHF
TRBV5-1	TRBJ1-4	NA	TGCGCCAGCAGTCCGCTTGGGGAGGTAAATGAAAAACTGTTTTTT	CASSPLGEVNEKLFF
TRBV2	TRBJ1-4	TRBD1	TGTGCCAGCAGTCAACAGGGGGGAGATGAAAAACTGTTTTTT	CASSQQGGDEKLFF